Presented here are 3 T cell receptor beta chains from one specimen sequenced in a study of regulatory T cells in long-lasting Graves disease. The time point here: newly diagnosed GD, antithyroid drugs for less than 3 months. Scientists built the TCR library using RNA that was extracted from PBMCs. iRepertoire HTBI primers and Arm-PCR of CDR3 regions built TCR beta libraries. TCRdb called the multiplex PCR reads again in MiXCR, with one record for every CDR3 protein. Altogether 440,000 or so distinct CDR3 sequences are present, around 17% being singletons, with the ten largest covering 9.5% to 12%. This same sample was also part of a study on T cells in Graves' hyperthyroidism and ophthalmopathy.

Sample: peripheral blood mononuclear cells (PBMCs), taken at new diagnosis, from a patient treated with antithyroid drugs. These receptor sequences come from a woman aged 25 to 39 with Graves disease.

This clonotype was found a few times. The chain is built from TRBV3-1 and TRBJ1-1; tentative D call: TRBD1 (6 bases). CDR3 length: 12 residues. V was trimmed by 5 bases and J by 8 bases, leaving 12 bases between them. Per the germline V gene, CDR1 is LGHDT and CDR2 is YNNKEL (reference sequence). CDR3 sequence (DNA): TGTGCCAGCAGCGGACGACAGGCGGAAGCTTTCTTT. Its translation: CASSGRQAEAFF.

This clonotype was counted many times. The chain combines TRBV10-3 with TRBJ2-1; 12 bases are shared with TRBD2. Germline assignment: CDR1 ENHRY and CDR2 SYGVKD. The J segment lost 6 bases and the V segment lost 10 bases, leaving 7 bases of the junction unmatched. The CDR3 spans 14 residues. This chain's CDR3 is CATGTSGRVNEQFF. The CDR3 coding sequence is TGTGCCACCGGGACTAGCGGGCGCGTCAATGAGCAGTTCTTC.

This clonotype was recorded at least ten times. This rearrangement joins TRBV7-9 to TRBJ2-7; possible D gene TRBD1, 5 bases. V lost 8 bases, J lost 3 bases, and 11 bases lay in between. The CDR3 length is 12 residues. Germline-derived CDR1 and CDR2 are SEHNR and FQNEAQ (reference sequence). In DNA, the CDR3 is TGTGCCAGCGCTCACAGGAGCTACGAGCAGTACTTC. It yields the protein CASAHRSYEQYF.